These T cell receptor beta chains were read from a single sample in a study of shared clonotypes between healthy human individuals. Produced via immunoSEQ multiplex PCR; TCRdb's table is partial and in-frame only. Here the sample spans more than 1 million clones, around three quarters being singletons. The specimen sequenced was memory CD4+ T cells from PBMCs. Receptors were obtained from a man between 18 and 29 years old in good health. Some clones in this sample may be carry-over from other donors' samples. The CDR3 runs from the conserved cysteine through the conserved F or W. D genes are given only for firm matches. Clone size is shown for a subset of rows, as once, few, many or a class of expanded clone.

d_gene,j_gene,v_gene,abundance,CDR3nt,CDR3aa
TRBD2,TRBJ2-5,TRBV15,once,TGTGCCACCAGCAGCGGGACTAGCGGGAGGTGGGGAGAGACCCAGTACTTC,CATSSGTSGRWGETQYF
NA,TRBJ1-3,TRBV28,NA,TGTGCCAGCAGCCCGGGGAGTACTGGAAACACCATATATTTT,CASSPGSTGNTIYF
NA,TRBJ1-2,TRBV18,NA,TGTGCCAGCTCAGGACAGTCTAACTATGGCTACACCTTC,CASSGQSNYGYTF
TRBD2,TRBJ2-1,TRBV27,NA,TGTGCCAGCAGTTCAAGGACTAGCGGGAGCCCCTACAATGAGCAGTTCTTC,CASSSRTSGSPYNEQFF
NA,TRBJ1-2,TRBV11-1,NA,TGTGCCAGCAGCTTGGGGGGCGGCTATGGCTACACCTTC,CASSLGGGYGYTF
NA,TRBJ1-4,TRBV30,many,TGTGCCTGGAGTTGGGGGGGAAAACTGTTTTTT,CAWSWGGKLFF
TRBD1,TRBJ1-1,TRBV4-1,many,TGCGCCAGCAGCGCGCCACAGGGGAGAGGCACTGAAGCTTTCTTT,CASSAPQGRGTEAFF
NA,TRBJ2-1,TRBV19,NA,TGTGCCAGTAGTATAAAGGTGGGCGATGAGCAGTTCTTC,CASSIKVGDEQFF
TRBD1,TRBJ2-5,TRBV6-1,NA,TGTGCCAGCAGTGAAGGCCCGGACAGGGAAGAGACCCAGTACTTC,CASSEGPDREETQYF
TRBD1,TRBJ2-7,TRBV2,NA,TGTGCCAGCAGTTGGGACAGGGGACCCTACGAGCAGTACTTC,CASSWDRGPYEQYF
NA,TRBJ1-5,TRBV28,NA,TGTGCCAGCAGTTCCTCGGACCGAGGATATGGGCAGCCCCAGCATTTT,CASSSSDRGYGQPQHF
NA,TRBJ2-5,TRBV6-5,many,TGTGCCAGCAGTTACGGGGCATCCCAGTACTTC,CASSYGASQYF
TRBD2,TRBJ2-2,TRBV11-3,NA,TGTGCCAGCAGCCCGATAGCGGGAGATGGTACCGGGGAGCTGTTTTTT,CASSPIAGDGTGELFF
NA,TRBJ2-7,TRBV28,NA,TGTGCCAGCAGTGGGGGACACTCCTACGAGCAGTACTTC,CASSGGHSYEQYF
NA,TRBJ2-2,TRBV7-6,NA,TGTGCCAGCAGCTTAAACTCGGCGAACACCGGGGAGCTGTTTTTT,CASSLNSANTGELFF
NA,TRBJ2-5,TRBV7-7,NA,TGTGCCAGCAGCCCGAGGGACTTTAAGCCTAGAGAGACCCAGTACTTC,CASSPRDFKPRETQYF
TRBD1,TRBJ2-5,TRBV7-3,NA,TGTGCCAGCAGCTTAACGGGACAGTTCCAAGAGACCCAGTACTTC,CASSLTGQFQETQYF
TRBD1,TRBJ1-4,TRBV2,NA,TGTGCCAGCACGGAGGGGGCTGGTAATGAAAAACTGTTTTTT,CASTEGAGNEKLFF
NA,TRBJ2-7,TRBV12-5,once,TGTGCTAGTGGTACTGATAGCCGCGAGCAGTACTTC,CASGTDSREQYF
TRBD2,TRBJ2-5,TRBV5-6,once,TGTGCCAGCAGCCCCCCACTAGCGGGAGGCGGAGAGACCCAGTACTTC,CASSPPLAGGGETQYF
NA,TRBJ1-2,TRBV5-4,NA,TGTGCCAGCAGCTTGGGGACGGATAACTATGGCTACACCTTC,CASSLGTDNYGYTF
NA,TRBJ1-1,TRBV11-2,few,TGTGCCAGCAGCGCCCGGTCTCCTGAAGCTTTCTTT,CASSARSPEAFF
TRBD1,TRBJ2-7,TRBV28,NA,TGTGCCAGCAGCTCTACGGGACAGGGGCCCCACGAGCAGTACTTC,CASSSTGQGPHEQYF
NA,TRBJ2-1,TRBV9,NA,TGTGCCAGCAGCGTAGCTAGGGGAATGGAGCAGTTCTTC,CASSVARGMEQFF
TRBD1,TRBJ2-1,TRBV5-4,NA,TGTGCCAGCAGCTTGGGGGCAGGGGGCTACAATGAGCAGTTCTTC,CASSLGAGGYNEQFF
NA,TRBJ2-7,TRBV28,once,TGTGCCAGCAGGGACGGGATGACCTACGAGCAGTACTTC,CASRDGMTYEQYF
NA,TRBJ2-5,TRBV27,NA,TGTGCCACCTCGAATTGGGGGACCCAGTACTTC,CATSNWGTQYF
TRBD2,TRBJ2-1,TRBV7-9,NA,TGTGCCAGCAGCTTACGAAGGGGAGGTAGCGGGAGGGAGAATGAGCAGTTCTTC,CASSLRRGGSGRENEQFF
NA,TRBJ2-7,TRBV5-4,NA,TGTGCCAGCAGCCCCCGAAGGGACGGGAACTACGAGCAGTACTTC,CASSPRRDGNYEQYF
NA,TRBJ2-3,TRBV2,NA,TGTGCCAGCCGGCCAGACACAGATACGCAGTATTTT,CASRPDTDTQYF
TRBD1,TRBJ2-2,TRBV19,NA,TGTGCCAGTAGTCCCCGGGACAGGGGATACACCGGGGAGCTGTTTTTT,CASSPRDRGYTGELFF
TRBD1,TRBJ2-2,TRBV11-3,NA,TGTGCCAGCAGCCGCGACAGGGGGCACACCGGGGAGCTGTTTTTT,CASSRDRGHTGELFF
NA,TRBJ1-2,TRBV28,NA,TGTGCCAGCAGTTTGAACGAAGGGGGTTGGGGCTACACCTTC,CASSLNEGGWGYTF
TRBD2,TRBJ2-7,TRBV14,few,TGTGCCAGCAGCCATGGTGGGAGGGCCATCTACGAGCAGTACTTC,CASSHGGRAIYEQYF
TRBD2,TRBJ2-3,TRBV7-9,NA,TGTGCCAGCAGCCCTGGACTAGCGGGAGGACTCACAGATACGCAGTATTTT,CASSPGLAGGLTDTQYF
NA,TRBJ2-1,TRBV11-2,few,TGTGCCAGCAGCCCCCCGGGACAAGCCCGTGGGGGTGAGCAGTTCTTC,CASSPPGQARGGEQFF
NA,TRBJ2-7,TRBV7-2,many,TGTGCCAGCAGCTTAGCGAGCGAGGGAATGGGTGAGCAGTACTTC,CASSLASEGMGEQYF
NA,TRBJ2-7,TRBV11-2,NA,TGTGCCAGCAGTCCAGCCCGAGGTTCCTACGAGCAGTACTTC,CASSPARGSYEQYF
NA,TRBJ2-7,TRBV28,NA,TGTGCCAGCAGTTTATCGGCAGTCTCGTCCCACGAGCAGTACTTC,CASSLSAVSSHEQYF
TRBD2,TRBJ2-7,TRBV30,few,TGTGCCTACGGACTAGCGGGAGGGCACGAGCAGTACTTC,CAYGLAGGHEQYF
NA,TRBJ1-5,TRBV5-8,NA,TGTGCCAGCAGCTGGGGGGCCCAGCCCCAGCATTTT,CASSWGAQPQHF